Presented here are 2 T cell receptor beta chains from one specimen sequenced in a study of blood T cell repertoires in COVID-19. The assay was immunoSEQ multiplex PCR, and TCRdb's table has in-frame clones only and misses some. This sample has 150,000 or so clones, with around 84% found just once. Sequenced sample: peripheral blood. All receptors come from an older woman with acute or convalescent COVID-19.

V is TRBV30 and J is TRBJ2-2; 7 nucleotides line up with TRBD2. Trimming cost V 5 bases and J 1 base; bases outside gene matches: 1. The CDR3 is 13 residues long. Per the germline V gene, CDR1 is GTSNPN and CDR2 is SVGIG (reference sequence). The CDR3 nucleotides read TGTGCCTGGGTAGCGGGGAACACCGGGGAGCTGTTTTTT. It is translated as CAWVAGNTGELFF.

This chain joins TRBV28 and TRBJ2-1; tentative D call: TRBD1 (6 bases). Trimming took off 8 bases at V and 5 bases at J, with 13 bases between the two ends. Germline CDR1 and CDR2: MDHEN and SYDVKM. The CDR3 totals 13 residues. Here the CDR3 reads CASGLYRDNEQFF. In nucleotides, the CDR3 is TGTGCCAGCGGACTCTACAGGGACAATGAGCAGTTCTTC.